A single sample gave rise to the 28 T cell receptor beta chains below, sequenced in a study of blood T cell repertoires in COVID-19. The table came from immunoSEQ multiplex PCR; TCRdb's copy has only in-frame clones and leaves some out. In the table there are about 230,000 clones, 75% to 85% of which are singletons. The sequenced sample consisted of peripheral blood. These receptors came from a man between 40 and 49 years old who had recovered from COVID-19.

V is TRBV25-1 and J is TRBJ2-7; D may be TRBD2 (5 bases). The V gene's germline CDR1 is MGHDK and CDR2 SYGVNS. Trimming took 0 bases from V and 5 from J, leaving 11 bases between them. The CDR3 sequence is 14 residues long. DNA of the CDR3: TGTGCCAGCAGTGAATATATAGAGGGTCACGAGCAGTACTTC. Its translation: CASSEYIEGHEQYF.

This CDR3 is CASSLAGDRRNEKLFF. CDR3 coding DNA: TGTGCCAGCAGCTTAGCGGGGGACAGACGTAATGAAAAACTGTTTTTT. This chain joins TRBV7-6 and TRBJ1-4, with 7 bases aligning to TRBD1. Germline CDR1 reads SGHVS; CDR2 reads FNYEAQ. V shed 0 bases, J shed 4 bases, and the junction held 5 bases outside the gene matches. The CDR3 runs 16 residues.

The V gene is TRBV25-1, the J gene TRBJ2-3, with TRBD2 matching 9 bases. The germline gives CDR1 MGHDK, CDR2 SYGVNS. This CDR3 has 16 residues. J was trimmed by 9 bases and V by 10 bases; bases with no gene match: 20. CDR3 sequence (DNA): TGTGCCACAACCTCGAGGGCTAGCGGGGAACAGATAACGCAGTATTTT. It is translated as CATTSRASGEQITQYF.

This clone was recorded only once. This chain joins TRBV9 and TRBJ1-5, with 11 bases that match TRBD1. The J segment lost 4 bases and the V segment lost 3 bases, leaving 3 bases of the junction unmatched. The CDR3 loop spans 15 amino acids. Germline CDR1 and CDR2: SGDLS and YYNGEE. The CDR3 DNA follows: TGTGCCAGCAGCGGGGGACAGGGGGGTAATCAGCCCCAGCATTTT. Translated, it gives CASSGGQGGNQPQHF.

The V gene is TRBV30, the J gene TRBJ1-1, with D unresolved. This CDR3 region has 8 residues. Trimming removed 5 bases from V and 11 bases from J, with 6 bases in between. CDR1 and CDR2 (germline): GTSNPN, SVGIG (reference sequence). CDR3 loop: CAWGRAFF. The CDR3 nucleotides are TGTGCCTGGGGACGGGCTTTCTTT.

This chain joins TRBV6-1 and TRBJ1-1; TRBD1 agrees at 8 bases. The germline CDR1 and CDR2 sequences are MNHNS and SASEGT. The CDR3 has 15 residues. The V and J ends lost 2 bases and 5 bases, in that order; junction bases with no gene match: 7. The CDR3 coding sequence is TGTGCCAGCAGTGAAAGGGCAGGGGGCGCGACTGAAGCTTTCTTT. It translates to CASSERAGGATEAFF.

There are a few counts of this clone. The sample holds other DNA sequences that translate to the same CDR3. The chain combines TRBV4-3 with TRBJ1-4; 11 bases align to TRBD1. This CDR3 has 15 amino acids. Germline V CDR1 and CDR2: LGHNA, YSLEER. Germline trimming cut 3 bases from V and 7 bases from J; bases unmatched to any gene: 4. The CDR3 DNA follows: TGCGCCAGCAGCCAGGCCGGGACAGGGGGTGAAAAACTGTTTTTT. This codes for CASSQAGTGGEKLFF.

This clone appeared a few times. J is TRBJ2-4 and V is TRBV7-2; no reliable D call. Trimming cost V 0 bases and J 3 bases, with 12 bases left between them. From germline, CDR1 is SGHTA and CDR2 FQGNSA. The CDR3 sequence is 16 residues long. The CDR3 region is CASSLAPSRSKNIQYF. CDR3 nucleotide sequence: TGTGCCAGCAGCTTAGCCCCGAGTAGAAGCAAAAACATTCAGTACTTC. The full variable domain, in which reference TRBV7-2 and TRBJ2-4 provide the parts outside the CDR3, is GAGVSQSPSNKVTEKGKDVELRCDPISGHTALYWYRQSLGQGLEFLIYFQGNSAPDKSGLPSDRFSAERTGGSVSTLTIQRTQQEDSAVYLCASSLAPSRSKNIQYFGAGTRLSVL.

The CDR3 DNA follows: TGTGCCAGCTCACCTTCCGGGACTGGAACCTACGAGCAGTACTTC. Amino acid sequence: CASSPSGTGTYEQYF. The rearrangement uses TRBV18 and TRBJ2-7; possible D gene TRBD2, 6 bases. Germline CDR1 is KGHSH and CDR2 is LQKENI. With 3 bases removed from V and 2 bases from J, the gap between germline ends came to 14 bases. The CDR3 is made up of 15 amino acids. Looking up the rest from reference TRBV18 and TRBJ2-7 gives the full variable domain: NAGVMQNPRHLVRRRGQEARLRCSPMKGHSHVYWYRQLPEEGLKFMVYLQKENIIDESGMPKERFSAEFPKEGPSILRIQQVVRGDSAAYFCASSPSGTGTYEQYFGPGTRLTVT.

This clone was counted a single time. The J gene is TRBJ2-7, the V gene TRBV18, with 8 bases aligning to TRBD1. Germline V gene data show CDR1 as KGHSH and CDR2 as LQKENI. The trim removed 3 bases at V and 6 bases at J, leaving 1 base unmatched. There are 12 residues in the CDR3. In DNA form, the CDR3 reads TGTGCCAGCTCACCTGACAGGGGCGAGCAGTACTTC. Amino acid sequence: CASSPDRGEQYF.

This sequence joins TRBV6-5 and TRBJ2-7, with D possibly being TRBD2 (5 bases). Germline CDR1 is MNHEY and CDR2 is SVGAGI. Trimming stripped 5 bases from V and 6 bases from J, with 20 bases between. CDR3 length equals 15 residues. As DNA, the CDR3 is TGTGCCAGCAGTCTCCAGATCGGGGTCGTCAGCGAGCAGTACTTC. Protein product: CASSLQIGVVSEQYF.

The chain couples TRBV30 to TRBJ2-7; no clear D gene. Between the trimmed V and J ends, which lost 0 bases and 5 bases, there was a span of 5 bases. Germline-derived CDR1 and CDR2 are GTSNPN and SVGIG (reference sequence). The CDR3 contains 11 residues. The CDR3 DNA reads as TGTGCCTGGAGTGTCCATGACGAGCAGTACTTC. Protein: CAWSVHDEQYF.

J is TRBJ1-2 and V is TRBV19; the match to TRBD1 covers 7 bases. Losses at the gene ends were 0 bases for V and 1 base for J; bases not matched to a gene: 11. Per the germline V gene, CDR1 is LNHDA and CDR2 is SQIVND (reference sequence). The CDR3 runs 18 residues. CDR3 nucleotide sequence: TGTGCCAGTAGTATAGACTCCAGGGGGGCAAACTTTAACTATGGCTACACCTTC. As protein: CASSIDSRGANFNYGYTF.

The chain employs TRBV5-4 and TRBJ1-2, with D possibly being TRBD1 (5 bases). Trimming took off 0 bases at V and 6 bases at J, with 15 bases between the two ends. CDR1 and CDR2 from the germline V gene are SGHNT and YYREEE (reference sequence). This CDR3 is 15 amino acids long. The CDR3 sequence: CASSLGIDSFDGYTF. The CDR3 nucleotides are TGTGCCAGCAGCTTGGGAATAGACAGCTTTGATGGCTACACCTTC. Complete variable domain (other parts from reference TRBV5-4 and TRBJ1-2): ETGVTQSPTHLIKTRGQQVTLRCSSQSGHNTVSWYQQALGQGPQFIFQYYREEENGRGNFPPRFSGLQFPNYSSELNVNALELDDSALYLCASSLGIDSFDGYTFGSGTRLTVV.

The chain uses TRBV7-9 and TRBJ1-2; D might be TRBD1 (5 bases). Looked up from germline, CDR1 is SEHNR and CDR2 is FQNEAQ (reference sequence). Trimming shortened V by 0 bases and J by 7 bases, and 15 bases separated the two germline ends. This CDR3 is 15 amino acids long. This chain's CDR3 is CASSLAGGVSGGYTF. The CDR3 DNA reads as TGTGCCAGCAGCTTAGCAGGAGGGGTCTCAGGTGGCTACACCTTC.

V and J are TRBV2 and TRBJ2-5, with D possibly TRBD2 on 7 matching bases. The CDR3 length is 12 residues. Germline CDR1 SNHLY, CDR2 FYNNEI. Trimming left V 7 bases short and J 5 bases short, with 11 bases between. The CDR3 DNA reads as TGTGCCAGCAAGGGGGAGGGGGAGACCCAGTACTTC. Translating gives CASKGEGETQYF.

The CDR3 reads CASSQEYSPNYGYTF. In DNA form, the CDR3 reads TGTGCCAGCAGCCAAGAGTACAGCCCTAACTATGGCTACACCTTC. The V gene is TRBV3-1 (or the pseudogene TRBV3-2), the J gene TRBJ1-2; D gene ambiguous. Germline V lookup: CDR1 LGHDT, CDR2 YNNKEL (reference sequence). The CDR3 has 15 residues. The V end lost 0 bases, the J end lost 0 bases, and 8 bases lay between the germline ends.

The rearrangement joins TRBV28 to TRBJ2-7, with 9 bases aligning to TRBD1. This CDR3 spans 17 amino acids. Per the germline V gene, CDR1 is MDHEN and CDR2 is SYDVKM. The J segment lost 2 bases and the V segment lost 6 bases, leaving 14 bases of the junction unmatched. This chain's CDR3 is CASRPADYRGRTYEQYF. The CDR3, as DNA: TGTGCCAGCAGACCGGCCGATTACAGGGGGCGCACCTACGAGCAGTACTTC. The full variable domain, in which reference TRBV28 and TRBJ2-7 provide the parts outside the CDR3, is DVKVTQSSRYLVKRTGEKVFLECVQDMDHENMFWYRQDPGLGLRLIYFSYDVKMKEKGDIPEGYSVSREKKERFSLILESASTNQTSMYLCASRPADYRGRTYEQYFGPGTRLTVT.

This clone showed up just once. This sequence joins TRBV2 and TRBJ2-2; no firm D call. Germline lookup yields CDR1 SNHLY and CDR2 FYNNEI. The CDR3 has 13 amino acids. Trimming shortened V by 6 bases and J by 5 bases, and 10 bases separated the two germline ends. CDR3 bases: TGTGCCAGCAGGTTCTCGCAGACCGGGGAGCTGTTTTTT. It is translated as CASRFSQTGELFF. Variable domain in full (rest from reference TRBV2 and TRBJ2-2): EPEVTQTPSHQVTQMGQEVILRCVPISNHLYFYWYRQILGQKVEFLVSFYNNEISEKSEIFDDQFSVERPDGSNFTLKIRSTKLEDSAMYFCASRFSQTGELFFGEGSRLTVL.

The chain combines TRBV7-2 with TRBJ2-5; TRBD2 aligns across 11 bases. CDR1 and CDR2 from the germline V gene are SGHTA and FQGNSA. The V gene end was trimmed by 6 bases and the J gene end by 5 bases; junction bases not matched to a gene: 5. CDR3 size: 14 residues. CDR3 sequence reads: CASRLSGGAETQYF. The DNA for the CDR3 is TGTGCCAGCAGACTTAGCGGGGGGGCCGAGACCCAGTACTTC.

This clone appeared once. The chain carries TRBV3-1 (or the pseudogene TRBV3-2) and TRBJ2-1, with 8 bases that match TRBD2. The V gene's germline CDR1 is LGHDT and CDR2 YNNKEL (reference sequence). The CDR3 is made up of 12 amino acids. J gave up 13 bases and V 1 base, and 3 bases lay outside the gene matches. The CDR3 bases are TGTGCCAGCAGCCAAGCCGGGACTAGTCAGTTCTTC. Amino acid sequence: CASSQAGTSQFF.

The V call is TRBV2, the J call TRBJ2-3, with 7 bases lining up with TRBD1. CDR1 SNHLY and CDR2 FYNNEI come from the germline V gene. Losses at the gene ends were 2 bases for V and 4 bases for J; bases not matched to a gene: 0. This CDR3 is built from 13 residues. The CDR3 DNA is TGTGCCAGCAGTGAACAGGGGGCAGATACGCAGTATTTT. Translation gives CASSEQGADTQYF. The whole variable domain, filled in from reference TRBV2 and TRBJ2-3, reads EPEVTQTPSHQVTQMGQEVILRCVPISNHLYFYWYRQILGQKVEFLVSFYNNEISEKSEIFDDQFSVERPDGSNFTLKIRSTKLEDSAMYFCASSEQGADTQYFGPGTRLTVL.

J is TRBJ2-2 and V is TRBV6-5; 7 positions agree with TRBD2. This CDR3 spans 16 amino acids. Germline assignment: CDR1 MNHEY and CDR2 SVGAGI. Losses at the gene ends were 0 bases for V and 6 bases for J; bases not matched to a gene: 7. The CDR3 DNA sequence: TGTGCCAGCAGTTACTCGAGACCGGGGGGAGCCGGGGAGCTGTTTTTT. As protein: CASSYSRPGGAGELFF.

A single count supports this clone. The CDR3 DNA reads TGTGCCAGCAGTTTATTTGGACAGGGTGGAGACACTGAAGCTTTCTTT. It codes for CASSLFGQGGDTEAFF. V gene TRBV27 combines with J gene TRBJ1-1, with 8 nucleotides matching TRBD1. Trimming at V came to 1 base and at J to 3 bases, leaving 7 bases not matched to a gene. In germline, CDR1 is MNHEY, CDR2 SMNVEV (reference sequence). The CDR3 consists of 16 residues.

This chain joins TRBV27 and TRBJ2-7, with 7 positions matching TRBD1. CDR3 length: 13 residues. The junction had 6 bases not matched to a gene; V was cut back by 7 bases and J by 3 bases. Per the germline V gene, CDR1 is MNHEY and CDR2 is SMNVEV (reference sequence). In DNA, the CDR3 is TGTGCCAGCACCTCCGGGACAGACTACGAGCAGTACTTC. Protein product: CASTSGTDYEQYF.

The V and J genes are TRBV9 and TRBJ2-3; 10 nucleotides match TRBD2. J gave up 4 bases and V 1 base, and 3 bases lay outside the gene matches. This CDR3 comprises 15 residues. Germline V gene sequence: CDR1 SGDLS, CDR2 YYNGEE. The CDR3 is CASSVIAGGPDTQYF. In DNA, the CDR3 is TGTGCCAGCAGCGTAATAGCGGGAGGCCCAGATACGCAGTATTTT.

This clone turned up a few times. The rearrangement uses TRBV7-9 and TRBJ2-1; 13 nucleotides agree with TRBD2. Looked up from germline, CDR1 is SEHNR and CDR2 is FQNEAQ (reference sequence). V was pared by 5 bases and J by 4 bases, with 2 bases of the junction left unmatched. CDR3 length: 15 residues. CDR3 region: CASSRTSGGYNEQFF. CDR3 DNA sequence: TGTGCCAGCAGCCGGACTAGCGGGGGTTACAATGAGCAGTTCTTC.

The rearrangement joins TRBV5-1 to TRBJ2-5, with 7 bases matching TRBD1. The CDR3 totals 17 residues. Germline V CDR1 and CDR2: SGHRS, YFSETQ. After removal of 0 bases from V and 5 bases from J, the junction contained 13 bases not matched to a gene. The CDR3 sequence: CASSLADLTGLGETQYF. DNA of the CDR3: TGCGCCAGCAGCTTGGCCGATTTGACAGGGTTGGGCGAGACCCAGTACTTC.